This T cell receptor (beta chain) appears in the sequencing data of a study of T cell responses to AZD1222 COVID-19 vaccine. Deletions cut 2 bases from V and 8 bases from J, with 9 bases between. Germline-derived CDR1 and CDR2 are LGHDT and YNNKEL (reference sequence). The CDR3 length is 13 residues. The table came from immunoSEQ multiplex PCR; TCRdb's copy has only in-frame clones and leaves some out. In the table there are around 260,000 clones, approximately 95% of which are singletons. The sequence derives from an adult in good health. Specimen: peripheral blood, collected on day 0 of AZD1222 vaccination. V is TRBV3-1 (or the pseudogene TRBV3-2) and J is TRBJ1-4; D not resolved. Here the CDR3 reads CASSQNRNEKLFF. In nucleotides, the CDR3 is TGTGCCAGCAGCCAAAATAGGAACGAAAAACTGTTTTTT.